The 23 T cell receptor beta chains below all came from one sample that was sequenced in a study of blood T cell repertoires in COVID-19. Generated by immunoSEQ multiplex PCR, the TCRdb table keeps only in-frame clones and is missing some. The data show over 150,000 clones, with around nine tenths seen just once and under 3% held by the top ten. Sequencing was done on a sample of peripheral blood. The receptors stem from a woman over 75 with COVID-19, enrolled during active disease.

The CDR3 DNA is TGTGCCAGCAGTACGGGACAGGGGGCCCCTAACTATGGCTACACCTTC. Amino acids: CASSTGQGAPNYGYTF. The J gene is TRBJ1-2, the V gene TRBV28; 12 bases are shared with TRBD1. V was pared by 5 bases and J by 0 bases, with 4 bases of the junction left unmatched. CDR1 and CDR2 from the germline V gene are MDHEN and SYDVKM. The CDR3 has 16 residues.

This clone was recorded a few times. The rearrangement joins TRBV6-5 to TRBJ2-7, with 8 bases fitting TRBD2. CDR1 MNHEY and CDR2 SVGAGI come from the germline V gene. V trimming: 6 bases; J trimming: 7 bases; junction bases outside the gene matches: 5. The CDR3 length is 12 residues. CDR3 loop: CASRSTSEEQYF. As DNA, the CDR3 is TGTGCCAGCAGATCGACTAGCGAAGAGCAGTACTTC.

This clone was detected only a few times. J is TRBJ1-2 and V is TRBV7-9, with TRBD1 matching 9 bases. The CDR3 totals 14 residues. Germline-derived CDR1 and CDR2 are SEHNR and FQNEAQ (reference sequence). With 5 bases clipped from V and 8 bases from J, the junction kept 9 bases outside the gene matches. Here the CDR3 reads CASSNQQGAVGYTF. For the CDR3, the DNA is TGTGCCAGCAGCAATCAACAGGGGGCAGTAGGCTACACCTTC. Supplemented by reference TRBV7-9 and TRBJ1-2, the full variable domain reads DTGVSQNPRHKITKRGQNVTFRCDPISEHNRLYWYRQTLGQGPEFLTYFQNEAQLEKSRLLSDRFSAERPKGSFSTLEIQRTEQGDSAMYLCASSNQQGAVGYTFGSGTRLTVV.

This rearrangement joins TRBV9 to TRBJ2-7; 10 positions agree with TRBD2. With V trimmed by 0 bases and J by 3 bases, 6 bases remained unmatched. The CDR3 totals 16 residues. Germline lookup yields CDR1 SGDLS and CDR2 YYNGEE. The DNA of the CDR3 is TGTGCCAGCAGCGTAGTAGGGACTAGCGATCTCTACGAGCAGTACTTC. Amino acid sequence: CASSVVGTSDLYEQYF.

CDR3 sequence (DNA): TGTGCCAGTAGTATCAGGGGGTACCAAGAGACCCAGTACTTC. It specifies CASSIRGYQETQYF. The V and J genes are TRBV19 and TRBJ2-5; 7 bases line up with TRBD1. CDR3 length equals 14 residues. The germline V gene encodes CDR1 LNHDA and CDR2 SQIVND (reference sequence). Unmatched junction bases numbered 1, after V lost 3 bases and J lost 0 bases.

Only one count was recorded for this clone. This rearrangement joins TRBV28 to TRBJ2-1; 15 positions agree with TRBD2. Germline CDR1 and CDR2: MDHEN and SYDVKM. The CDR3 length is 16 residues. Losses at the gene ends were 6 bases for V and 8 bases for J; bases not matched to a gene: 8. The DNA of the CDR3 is TGTGCCAGCAGCCCTCGGACTAGCGGGAGGGGCGATGAGCAGTTCTTC. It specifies CASSPRTSGRGDEQFF.

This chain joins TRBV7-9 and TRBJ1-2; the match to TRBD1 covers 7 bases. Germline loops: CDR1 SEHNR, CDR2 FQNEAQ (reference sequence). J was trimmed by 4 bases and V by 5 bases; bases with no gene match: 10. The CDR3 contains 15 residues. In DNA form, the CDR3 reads TGTGCCAGCAGCCCCCGGGACAGCGAATTCTATGGCTACACCTTC. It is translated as CASSPRDSEFYGYTF.

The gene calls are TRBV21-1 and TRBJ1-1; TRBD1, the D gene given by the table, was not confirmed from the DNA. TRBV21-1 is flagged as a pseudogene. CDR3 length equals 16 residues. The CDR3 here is CASSLRGRWRNTEAFF. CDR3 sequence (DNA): TGTGCCAGCAGTCTTAGGGGGCGCTGGAGGAACACTGAAGCTTTCTTT.

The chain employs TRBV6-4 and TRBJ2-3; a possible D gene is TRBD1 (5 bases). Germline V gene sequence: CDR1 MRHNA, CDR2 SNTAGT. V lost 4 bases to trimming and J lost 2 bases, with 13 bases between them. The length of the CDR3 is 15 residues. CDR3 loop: CASSVMSGNTDTQYF. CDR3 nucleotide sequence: TGTGCCAGCAGTGTCATGTCAGGGAACACAGATACGCAGTATTTT.

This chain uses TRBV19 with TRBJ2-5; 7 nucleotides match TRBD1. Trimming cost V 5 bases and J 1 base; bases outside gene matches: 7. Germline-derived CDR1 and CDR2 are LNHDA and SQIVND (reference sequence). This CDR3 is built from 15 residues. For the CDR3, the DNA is TGTGCCAGTAGTGTACCGGGACAGCCCCAAGAGACCCAGTACTTC. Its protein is CASSVPGQPQETQYF.

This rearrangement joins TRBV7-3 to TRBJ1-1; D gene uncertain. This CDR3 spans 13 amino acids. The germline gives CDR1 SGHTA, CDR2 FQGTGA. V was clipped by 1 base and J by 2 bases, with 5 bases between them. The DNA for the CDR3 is TGTGCCAGCAGCTTAAGGACTAACACTGAAGCTTTCTTT. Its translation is CASSLRTNTEAFF.

The CDR3, as DNA: TGTGCCAGCAGCTTTGTCGCGGGCTATAGCAATCAGCCCCAGCATTTT. Translating gives CASSFVAGYSNQPQHF. The chain joins TRBV5-5 to TRBJ1-5; D gene uncertain. Trimming took off 2 bases at V and 0 bases at J, with 12 bases between the two ends. The CDR3 runs to 16 residues. Germline V gene lookup returns CDR1 SGHKS and CDR2 YYEKEE (reference sequence).

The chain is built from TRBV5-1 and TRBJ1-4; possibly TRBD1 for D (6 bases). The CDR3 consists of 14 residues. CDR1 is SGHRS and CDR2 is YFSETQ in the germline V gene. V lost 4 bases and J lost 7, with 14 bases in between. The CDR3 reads CASSPGQEAEKLFF. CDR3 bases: TGCGCCAGCAGCCCGGGACAAGAAGCTGAAAAACTGTTTTTT.

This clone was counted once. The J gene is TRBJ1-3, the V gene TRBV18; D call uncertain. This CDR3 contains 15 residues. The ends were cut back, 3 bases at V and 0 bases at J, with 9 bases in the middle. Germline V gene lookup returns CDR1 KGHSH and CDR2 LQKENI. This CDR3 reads CASSPAGSSGNTIYF. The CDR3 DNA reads TGTGCCAGCTCACCGGCAGGCAGCTCTGGAAACACCATATATTTT.

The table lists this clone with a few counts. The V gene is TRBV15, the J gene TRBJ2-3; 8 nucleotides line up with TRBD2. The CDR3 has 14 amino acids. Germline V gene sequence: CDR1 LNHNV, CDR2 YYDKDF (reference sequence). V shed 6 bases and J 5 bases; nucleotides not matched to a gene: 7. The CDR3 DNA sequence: TGTGCCACCAGTACGGGAGGGGCGAGAGATACGCAGTATTTT. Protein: CATSTGGARDTQYF. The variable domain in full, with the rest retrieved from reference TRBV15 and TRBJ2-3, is DAMVIQNPRYQVTQFGKPVTLSCSQTLNHNVMYWYQQKSSQAPKLLFHYYDKDFNNEADTPDNFQSRRPNTSFCFLDIRSPGLGDTAMYLCATSTGGARDTQYFGPGTRLTVL.

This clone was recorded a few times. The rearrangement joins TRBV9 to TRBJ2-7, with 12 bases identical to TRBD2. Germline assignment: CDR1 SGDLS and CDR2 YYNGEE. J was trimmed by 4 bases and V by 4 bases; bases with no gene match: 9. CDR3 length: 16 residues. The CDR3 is CASSPGGLAGRYEQYF. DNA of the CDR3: TGTGCCAGCAGCCCTGGAGGACTAGCGGGAAGGTACGAGCAGTACTTC.

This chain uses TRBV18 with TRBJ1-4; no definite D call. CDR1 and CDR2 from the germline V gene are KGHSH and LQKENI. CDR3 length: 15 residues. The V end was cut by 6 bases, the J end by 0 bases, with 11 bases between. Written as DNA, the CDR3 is TGTGCCAGCTCGCCTATAAGTACAACTAATGAAAAACTGTTTTTT. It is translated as CASSPISTTNEKLFF.

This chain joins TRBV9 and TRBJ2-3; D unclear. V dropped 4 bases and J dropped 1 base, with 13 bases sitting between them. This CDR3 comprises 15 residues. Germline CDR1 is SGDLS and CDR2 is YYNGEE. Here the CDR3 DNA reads TGTGCCAGCAGCCACGACGGGTGGGGCACAGATACGCAGTATTTT. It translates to CASSHDGWGTDTQYF.

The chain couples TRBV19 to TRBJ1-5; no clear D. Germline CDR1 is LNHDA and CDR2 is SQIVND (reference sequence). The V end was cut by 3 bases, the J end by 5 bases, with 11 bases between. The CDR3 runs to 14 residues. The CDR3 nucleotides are TGTGCCAGTAGTATGGGCAGGATGTATCAGCCCCAGCATTTT. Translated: CASSMGRMYQPQHF.

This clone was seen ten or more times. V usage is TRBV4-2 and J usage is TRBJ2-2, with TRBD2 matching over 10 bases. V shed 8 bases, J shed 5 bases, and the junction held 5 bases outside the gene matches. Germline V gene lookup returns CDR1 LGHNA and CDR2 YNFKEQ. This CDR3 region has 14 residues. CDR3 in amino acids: CASRSGRDTGELFF. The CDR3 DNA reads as TGTGCCAGCCGGAGCGGGAGGGATACCGGGGAGCTGTTTTTT.

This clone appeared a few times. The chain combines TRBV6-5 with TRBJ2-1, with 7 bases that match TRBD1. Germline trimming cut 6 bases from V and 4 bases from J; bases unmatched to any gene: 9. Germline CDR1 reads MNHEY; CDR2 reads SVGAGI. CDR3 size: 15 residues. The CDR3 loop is CASSRGSQGYNEQFF. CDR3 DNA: TGTGCCAGCAGCAGGGGGAGCCAGGGTTACAATGAGCAGTTCTTC.

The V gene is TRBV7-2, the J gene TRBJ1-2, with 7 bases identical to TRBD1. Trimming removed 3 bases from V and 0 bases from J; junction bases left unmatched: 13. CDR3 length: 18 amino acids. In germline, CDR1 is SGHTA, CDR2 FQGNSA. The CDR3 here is CASSFGPDRVTSNYGYTF. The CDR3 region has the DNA TGTGCCAGCAGCTTTGGTCCCGACAGGGTGACTTCTAACTATGGCTACACCTTC.

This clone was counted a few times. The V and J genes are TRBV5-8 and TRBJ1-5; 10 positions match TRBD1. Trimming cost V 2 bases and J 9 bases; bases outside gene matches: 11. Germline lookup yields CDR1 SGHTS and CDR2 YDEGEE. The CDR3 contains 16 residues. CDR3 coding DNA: TGTGCCAGCAGCTTCTCCGGGACAGGGGCCGGGTGGCCCCAGCATTTT. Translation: CASSFSGTGAGWPQHF. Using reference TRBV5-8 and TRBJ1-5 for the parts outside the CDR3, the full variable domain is EAGVTQSPTHLIKTRGQQATLRCSPISGHTSVYWYQQALGLGLQFLLWYDEGEERNRGNFPPRFSGRQFPNYSSELNVNALELEDSALYLCASSFSGTGAGWPQHFGDGTRLSIL.